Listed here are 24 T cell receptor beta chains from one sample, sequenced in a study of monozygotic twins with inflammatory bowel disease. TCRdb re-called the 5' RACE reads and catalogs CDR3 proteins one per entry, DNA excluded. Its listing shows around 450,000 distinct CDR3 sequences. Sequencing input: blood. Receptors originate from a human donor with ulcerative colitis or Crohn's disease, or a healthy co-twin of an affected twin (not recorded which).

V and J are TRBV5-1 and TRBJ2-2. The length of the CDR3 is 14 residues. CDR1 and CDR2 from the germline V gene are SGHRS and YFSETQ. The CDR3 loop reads CASTRTGNTGELFF.

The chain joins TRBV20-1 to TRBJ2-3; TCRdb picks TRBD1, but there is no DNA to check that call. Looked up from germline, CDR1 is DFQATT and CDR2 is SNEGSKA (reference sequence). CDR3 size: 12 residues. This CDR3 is CSGGPGGDTQYF.

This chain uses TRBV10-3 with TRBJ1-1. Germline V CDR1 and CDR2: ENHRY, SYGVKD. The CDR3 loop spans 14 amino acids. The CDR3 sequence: CAISRGGRSTEAFF.

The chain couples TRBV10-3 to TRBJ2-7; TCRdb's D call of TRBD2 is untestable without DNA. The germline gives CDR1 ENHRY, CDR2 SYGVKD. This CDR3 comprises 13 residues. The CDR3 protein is CAISMTSEYEQYF.

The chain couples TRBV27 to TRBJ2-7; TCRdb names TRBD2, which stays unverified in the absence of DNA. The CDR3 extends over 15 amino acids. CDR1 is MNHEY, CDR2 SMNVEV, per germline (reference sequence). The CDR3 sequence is CASSLTSAKSYEQYF.

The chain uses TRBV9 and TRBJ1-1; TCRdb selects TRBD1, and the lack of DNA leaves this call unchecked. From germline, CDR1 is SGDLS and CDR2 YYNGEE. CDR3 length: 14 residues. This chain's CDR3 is CASSPAEVMSRAFF.

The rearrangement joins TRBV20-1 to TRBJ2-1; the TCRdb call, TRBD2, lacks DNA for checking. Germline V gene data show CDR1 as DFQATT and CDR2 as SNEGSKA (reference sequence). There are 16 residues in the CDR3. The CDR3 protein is CSATTSGRWSYNEQFF.

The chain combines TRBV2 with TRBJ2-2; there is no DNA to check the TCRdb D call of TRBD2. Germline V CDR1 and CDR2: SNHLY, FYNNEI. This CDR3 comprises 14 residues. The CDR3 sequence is CASSREGFTGELFF.

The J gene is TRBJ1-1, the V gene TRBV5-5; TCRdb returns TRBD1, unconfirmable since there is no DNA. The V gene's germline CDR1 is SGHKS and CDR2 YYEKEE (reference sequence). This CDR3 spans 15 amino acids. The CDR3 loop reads CASSFPPPGTGQAFF.

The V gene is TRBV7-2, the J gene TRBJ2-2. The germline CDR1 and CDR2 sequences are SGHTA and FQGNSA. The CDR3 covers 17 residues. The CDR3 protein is CASSLDSLSAASGELFF.

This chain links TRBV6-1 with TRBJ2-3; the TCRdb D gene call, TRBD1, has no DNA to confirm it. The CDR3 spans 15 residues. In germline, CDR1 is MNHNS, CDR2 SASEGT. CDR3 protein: CASSLRGDGTDTQYF.

The CDR3 sequence: CASSLDILSYNEQFF. The chain links TRBV12-3 or TRBV12-4 to TRBJ2-1. The CDR3 totals 15 residues.

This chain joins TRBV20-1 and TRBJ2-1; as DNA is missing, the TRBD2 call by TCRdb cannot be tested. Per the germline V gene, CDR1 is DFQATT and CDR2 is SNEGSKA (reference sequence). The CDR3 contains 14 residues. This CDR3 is CSASRGPYNNEQFF.

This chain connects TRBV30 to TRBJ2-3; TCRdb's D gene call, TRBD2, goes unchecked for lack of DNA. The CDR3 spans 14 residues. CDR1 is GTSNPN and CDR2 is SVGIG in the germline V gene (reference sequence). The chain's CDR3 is CAWSGLADTDTQYF.

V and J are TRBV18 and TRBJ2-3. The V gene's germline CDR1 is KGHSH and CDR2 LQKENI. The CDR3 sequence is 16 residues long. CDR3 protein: CASSPLKTISTDTQYF.

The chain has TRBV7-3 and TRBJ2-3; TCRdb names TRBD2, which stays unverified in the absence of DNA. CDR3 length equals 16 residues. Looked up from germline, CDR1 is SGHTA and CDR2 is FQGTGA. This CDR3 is CASSLTPAGLTDTQYF.

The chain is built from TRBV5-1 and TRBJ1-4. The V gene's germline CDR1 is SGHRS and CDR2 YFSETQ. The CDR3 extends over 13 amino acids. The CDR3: CASREGSAEKLFF. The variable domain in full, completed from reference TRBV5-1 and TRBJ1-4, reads KAGVTQTPRYLIKTRGQQVTLSCSPISGHRSVSWYQQTPGQGLQFLFEYFSETQRNKGNFPGRFSGRQFSNSRSEMNVSTLELGDSALYLCASREGSAEKLFFGSGTQLSVL.

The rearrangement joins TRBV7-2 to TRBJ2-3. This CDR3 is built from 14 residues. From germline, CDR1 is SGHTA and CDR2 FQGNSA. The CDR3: CASTHRTRADTQYF.

The CDR3 region is CASSPAASGTYSNQPQHF. The chain has TRBV4-3 and TRBJ1-5. Germline V lookup: CDR1 LGHNA, CDR2 YSLEER. The CDR3 length is 18 residues.

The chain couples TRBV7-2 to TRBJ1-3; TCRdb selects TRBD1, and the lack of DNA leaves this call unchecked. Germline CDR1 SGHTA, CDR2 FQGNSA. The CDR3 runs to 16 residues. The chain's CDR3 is CASSRGLAGAGNTIYF.

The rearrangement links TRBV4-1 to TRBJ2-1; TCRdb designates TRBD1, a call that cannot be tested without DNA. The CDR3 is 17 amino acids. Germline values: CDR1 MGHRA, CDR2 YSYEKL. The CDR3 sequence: CASSQDLRASSYNEQFF.

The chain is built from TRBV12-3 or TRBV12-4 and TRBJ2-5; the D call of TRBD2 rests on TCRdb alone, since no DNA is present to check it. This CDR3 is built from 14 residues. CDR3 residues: CASSSTSGVETQYF.

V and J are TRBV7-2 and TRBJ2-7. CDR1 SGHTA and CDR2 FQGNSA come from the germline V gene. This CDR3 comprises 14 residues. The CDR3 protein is CASSFTTDFGEQYF.

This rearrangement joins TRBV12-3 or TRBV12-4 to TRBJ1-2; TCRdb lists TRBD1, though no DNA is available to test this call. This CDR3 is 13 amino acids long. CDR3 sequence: CASTLGPGRGYTF.